This entry lists 32 T cell receptor beta chains sequenced from one sample in a study of blood T cell repertoires in COVID-19. Method: immunoSEQ multiplex PCR; TCRdb's copy keeps in-frame clones and lacks some. The sample includes around 140,000 clones, about four fifths of them seen just once. The sequencing sample was made of peripheral blood. Source of these receptors: a woman in her sixties or seventies with active or convalescent COVID-19.

The chain uses TRBV5-1 and TRBJ1-1; TRBD1 agrees at 7 bases. The CDR3 spans 15 residues. The junction had 14 bases not matched to a gene; V was cut back by 4 bases and J by 8 bases. Germline V gives CDR1 SGHRS, CDR2 YFSETQ. The CDR3 DNA follows: TGCGCCAGCAGCCCCGGTGAGGGGGCAATCGAAGAAGCTTTCTTT. Protein: CASSPGEGAIEEAFF.

The rearrangement links TRBV12-5 to TRBJ2-1, with 9 bases identical to TRBD1. Germline V gene sequence: CDR1 LGHNT, CDR2 FRNRAP. The CDR3 covers 17 residues. The J segment lost 9 bases and the V segment lost 5 bases, leaving 17 bases of the junction unmatched. The CDR3 DNA is TGTGCTAGTGGTCCTTTCTCTACAGGGGGCACCGCTGGTGAGCAGTTCTTC. Translating gives CASGPFSTGGTAGEQFF.

V gene TRBV19 combines with J gene TRBJ2-3; TRBD2 is a possible D gene (6 bases). Germline CDR1 LNHDA, CDR2 SQIVND (reference sequence). The CDR3 consists of 15 residues. V gave up 5 bases and J gave up 3 bases, with 15 bases separating them. CDR3: CASSLRLEWTDTQYF. The CDR3 region has the DNA TGTGCCAGTAGTCTCCGACTAGAGTGGACAGATACGCAGTATTTT. Filled out from reference TRBV19 and TRBJ2-3, the complete variable domain reads DGGITQSPKYLFRKEGQNVTLSCEQNLNHDAMYWYRQDPGQGLRLIYYSQIVNDFQKGDIAEGYSVSREKKESFPLTVTSAQKNPTAFYLCASSLRLEWTDTQYFGPGTRLTVL.

The V call is TRBV10-2, the J call TRBJ1-6, with 7 bases matching TRBD1. Germline CDR1 is WSHSY and CDR2 is SAAADI. The CDR3 sequence is 16 residues long. With V trimmed by 2 bases and J by 8 bases, 9 bases remained unmatched. Here the CDR3 DNA reads TGCGCCAGCAGTGAGGCCCTAACAGGGGCGGATTCACCCCTCCACTTT. This sequence encodes CASSEALTGADSPLHF.

J is TRBJ2-2 and V is TRBV2; 8 positions agree with TRBD1. Germline V gene lookup returns CDR1 SNHLY and CDR2 FYNNEI. Trimming removed 7 bases from V and 0 bases from J; junction bases left unmatched: 4. The CDR3 covers 15 residues. CDR3 residues: CASTLGQANTGELFF. The CDR3 DNA follows: TGTGCCAGCACTTTGGGACAGGCGAACACCGGGGAGCTGTTTTTT.

The table lists this clone with a few counts. The chain links TRBV19 to TRBJ1-5; D is possibly TRBD1 (6 bases). Germline CDR1 and CDR2: LNHDA and SQIVND (reference sequence). V was clipped by 3 bases and J by 11 bases, with 14 bases between them. There are 13 residues in the CDR3. CDR3 sequence: CASSMGALRAQHF. CDR3 nucleotides: TGTGCCAGTAGTATGGGGGCCCTTAGAGCCCAGCATTTT.

The V and J genes are TRBV4-3 and TRBJ1-2; 8 bases align to TRBD1. The V and J ends lost 1 base and 2 bases, in that order; junction bases with no gene match: 6. The CDR3 totals 16 residues. The germline V gene has CDR1 LGHNA and CDR2 YSLEER. As DNA, the CDR3 is TGCGCCAGCAGCCAAGGGGAGACAGGGGAAAACTATGGCTACACCTTC. It specifies CASSQGETGENYGYTF.

The V call is TRBV3-1 (or the pseudogene TRBV3-2), the J call TRBJ2-1; TRBD2 agrees at 10 bases. This CDR3 region has 20 residues. Trimming took 0 bases from V and 1 from J; bases not matched to a gene: 12. CDR1 is LGHDT, CDR2 YNNKEL, per germline (reference sequence). The CDR3 DNA is TGTGCCAGCAGCCAAGATGGGCTAGCGGGGGAGGATGGGTCCTACAATGAGCAGTTCTTC. Its protein is CASSQDGLAGEDGSYNEQFF.

The chain combines TRBV7-2 with TRBJ2-5, with 10 bases fitting TRBD2. The germline V gene has CDR1 SGHTA and CDR2 FQGNSA. CDR3 length: 18 residues. Losses at the gene ends were 3 bases for V and 1 base for J; bases not matched to a gene: 11. The CDR3 sequence is CASSFTSGPSGGQETQYF. The CDR3 DNA sequence: TGTGCCAGCAGCTTTACCTCAGGCCCTAGCGGGGGCCAAGAGACCCAGTACTTC.

This clone appeared once. The V and J genes are TRBV7-8 and TRBJ2-1, with TRBD2 identical over 9 bases. The CDR3 has 15 amino acids. CDR1 is SGHVS, CDR2 FQNEAQ, per germline. V trimming: 6 bases; J trimming: 8 bases; junction bases outside the gene matches: 11. The CDR3 reads CASRPPRGGADEQFF. CDR3 coding DNA: TGTGCCAGCAGACCCCCCCGCGGGGGGGCTGATGAGCAGTTCTTC.

V is TRBV27 and J is TRBJ2-3; 8 bases are a match to TRBD2. Germline V gene data show CDR1 as MNHEY and CDR2 as SMNVEV (reference sequence). The CDR3 consists of 14 residues. V trimming: 10 bases; J trimming: 6 bases; junction bases outside the gene matches: 12. CDR3 in amino acids: CATSIRGGRDTQYF. Written as DNA, the CDR3 is TGTGCCACATCGATACGGGGGGGCAGGGATACGCAGTATTTT.

V and J are TRBV3-1 (or the pseudogene TRBV3-2) and TRBJ2-2; maybe TRBD2 (6 bases). V was shortened by 2 bases and J by 4 bases, with 8 bases between the two germline ends. CDR3 length: 14 residues. Germline V gene sequence: CDR1 LGHDT, CDR2 YNNKEL (reference sequence). CDR3 nucleotide sequence: TGTGCCAGCAGCCAATACGGGGGCACCGGGGAGCTGTTTTTT. It translates to CASSQYGGTGELFF.

This chain links TRBV5-6 with TRBJ2-6, with D tentatively TRBD2 (5 bases). CDR1 is SGHDT, CDR2 YYEEEE, per germline. The CDR3 length is 18 residues. V lost 4 bases and J 1 base, leaving 18 bases between the germline ends. The DNA for the CDR3 is TGTGCCAGCAGCCCGGGGAAGGGAGAACATTCTGGGGCCAACGTCCTGACTTTC. It encodes CASSPGKGEHSGANVLTF.

In its sample, this clone was seen once. This rearrangement joins TRBV2 to TRBJ2-3; the match to TRBD1 covers 7 bases. V dropped 7 bases and J dropped 2; count of bases not matched to a gene: 12. Germline assignment: CDR1 SNHLY and CDR2 FYNNEI. This CDR3 has 16 amino acids. CDR3 nucleotide sequence: TGTGCCAGCAAGCTTCGTGGGGACAGTCTCACAGATACGCAGTATTTT. Translation gives CASKLRGDSLTDTQYF.

The chain links TRBV11-2 to TRBJ2-5, with D possibly being TRBD1 (6 bases). V gave up 6 bases and J gave up 3 bases, with 17 bases separating them. The germline V gene has CDR1 SGHAT and CDR2 FQNNGV. The CDR3 loop spans 15 amino acids. In DNA, the CDR3 is TGTGCCAGCAGTCGAGAAGGGTCAGGGGAAGAGACCCAGTACTTC. It specifies CASSREGSGEETQYF. Full variable domain (missing parts from reference TRBV11-2 and TRBJ2-5): EAGVAQSPRYKIIEKRQSVAFWCNPISGHATLYWYQQILGQGPKLLIQFQNNGVVDDSQLPKDRFSAERLKGVDSTLKIQPAKLEDSAVYLCASSREGSGEETQYFGPGTRLLVL.

V gene TRBV4-1 combines with J gene TRBJ2-7, with 12 bases lining up with TRBD2. Germline V CDR1 and CDR2: MGHRA, YSYEKL. The CDR3 totals 16 residues. The J segment lost 0 bases and the V segment lost 3 bases, leaving 3 bases of the junction unmatched. Written as DNA, the CDR3 is TGCGCCAGCAGCCAGGGACTAGCGGGCCTCTCCTACGAGCAGTACTTC. This translates into CASSQGLAGLSYEQYF.

The V call is TRBV6-2 or TRBV6-3, the J call TRBJ2-5; D gene unclear. Trimming took off 6 bases at V and 4 bases at J, with 21 bases between the two ends. The CDR3 has 16 amino acids. CDR1 and CDR2 from the germline V gene are MNHEY and SVGEGT. The CDR3 DNA reads as TGTGCCAGCAGCCGTGCCTCCTCTAGATTAGGAGAGACCCAGTACTTC. Translated: CASSRASSRLGETQYF.

This clone was seen only a few times. The V gene is TRBV23-1, the J gene TRBJ1-1, with D perhaps TRBD1 (6 bases). TRBV23-1 belongs to the ORF category, with a function that is uncertain. CDR3 length: 14 amino acids. V lost 4 bases to trimming and J lost 5 bases, with 14 bases between them. The CDR3 nucleotides read TGCGCCAGCAGTCTCGGGGGGCGGGGGACTGAAGCTTTCTTT. Translated: CASSLGGRGTEAFF.

This rearrangement joins TRBV9 to TRBJ2-7; D perhaps matches TRBD2 (6 bases). The V end was cut by 3 bases, the J end by 3 bases, with 19 bases between. CDR3 size: 16 residues. The germline gives CDR1 SGDLS, CDR2 YYNGEE. CDR3 amino acids: CASSERAGSGLYEQYF. CDR3 nucleotide sequence: TGTGCCAGCAGCGAGCGCGCTGGTAGCGGACTCTACGAGCAGTACTTC.

The chain is built from TRBV5-1 and TRBJ2-7, with 7 nucleotides matching TRBD1. The CDR3 covers 15 residues. Looked up from germline, CDR1 is SGHRS and CDR2 is YFSETQ. After removal of 2 bases from V and 1 base from J, the junction contained 6 bases not matched to a gene. CDR3: CASSLGAGGSYEQYV. CDR3 DNA: TGCGCCAGCAGCTTAGGGGCAGGGGGTTCCTACGAGCAGTACGTC.

V gene TRBV5-1 combines with J gene TRBJ2-1, with TRBD2 matching 13 bases. The germline CDR1 and CDR2 sequences are SGHRS and YFSETQ. Trimming at V came to 4 bases and at J to 7 bases, leaving 5 bases not matched to a gene. The length of the CDR3 is 15 residues. CDR3: CASSQLAGGHNEQFF. The CDR3, as DNA: TGCGCCAGCAGCCAACTAGCGGGGGGGCATAATGAGCAGTTCTTC.

The chain combines TRBV6-5 with TRBJ1-3; TRBD1 agrees at 7 bases. This CDR3 is 16 amino acids long. V lost 3 bases, J lost 1 base, and 6 bases stayed unmatched. Germline V gene data show CDR1 as MNHEY and CDR2 as SVGAGI. CDR3 coding DNA: TGTGCCAGCAGTTATGGGACAGAATTGTCTGGAAACACCATATATTTT. Protein product: CASSYGTELSGNTIYF.

This clone was counted a single time. The chain couples TRBV5-1 to TRBJ1-3; 11 positions agree with TRBD1. CDR1 is SGHRS, CDR2 YFSETQ, per germline. V shed 4 bases, J shed 0 bases, and the junction held 9 bases outside the gene matches. The CDR3 runs 18 residues. The CDR3 reads CASSASWTGGGSGNTIYF. The CDR3, as DNA: TGCGCCAGCAGCGCGAGTTGGACAGGGGGCGGCTCTGGAAACACCATATATTTT. Combining the CDR3 with reference TRBV5-1 and TRBJ1-3 gives the whole variable domain KAGVTQTPRYLIKTRGQQVTLSCSPISGHRSVSWYQQTPGQGLQFLFEYFSETQRNKGNFPGRFSGRQFSNSRSEMNVSTLELGDSALYLCASSASWTGGGSGNTIYFGEGSWLTVV.

The J gene is TRBJ1-6, the V gene TRBV5-1, with D unclear. The CDR3 totals 15 residues. The V end was cut by 1 base, the J end by 7 bases, with 12 bases between. From germline, CDR1 is SGHRS and CDR2 YFSETQ. CDR3 DNA: TGCGCCAGCAGCTTGATCGGGATTCGAAATTCACCCCTCCACTTT. Residues: CASSLIGIRNSPLHF.

This clone showed up just a few times. The chain recombines TRBV27 with TRBJ1-5; 9 bases match TRBD1. With 10 bases clipped from V and 4 bases from J, the junction kept 8 bases outside the gene matches. Germline CDR1 and CDR2: MNHEY and SMNVEV (reference sequence). CDR3 size: 14 residues. The CDR3 sequence is CATDTGGGNQPQHF. The CDR3 coding sequence is TGTGCCACCGACACAGGGGGCGGGAATCAGCCCCAGCATTTT.

The chain has TRBV7-8 and TRBJ2-7, with D possibly being TRBD2 (5 bases). Germline-derived CDR1 and CDR2 are SGHVS and FQNEAQ. The CDR3 is 15 amino acids. Deletions cut 3 bases from V and 2 bases from J, with 14 bases between. As DNA, the CDR3 is TGTGCCAGCAGCTTGGCGACTACGATTACCTACGAGCAGTACTTC. Translated, it gives CASSLATTITYEQYF.

This clone was picked up one time. This sequence joins TRBV27 and TRBJ2-7; a weak D match, TRBD2 (6 bases). Germline V gene data show CDR1 as MNHEY and CDR2 as SMNVEV (reference sequence). Trimming removed 7 bases at V and 5 bases at J, with 21 bases between. The CDR3 is 15 amino acids. The CDR3 here is CASTRRGSGRNEQYF. CDR3 in DNA: TGTGCCAGCACTCGCCGCGGTAGCGGTAGGAACGAGCAGTACTTC.

This chain links TRBV11-2 with TRBJ1-2; tentatively, D is TRBD1 (6 bases). The V end was cut by 4 bases, the J end by 5 bases, with 17 bases between. Per the germline V gene, CDR1 is SGHAT and CDR2 is FQNNGV. The CDR3 length is 15 residues. CDR3 amino acids: CASSYRSGVSYGYTF. The DNA of the CDR3 is TGTGCCAGCAGCTACCGATCAGGGGTCAGTTATGGCTACACCTTC.

This clone was seen just once. The chain joins TRBV7-3 to TRBJ2-5; TRBD2 aligns across 7 bases. The trim removed 3 bases at V and 4 bases at J, leaving 8 bases unmatched. Germline CDR1 is SGHTA and CDR2 is FQGTGA. The CDR3 extends over 15 amino acids. The CDR3: CASSFSGGSGETQYF. DNA for the CDR3: TGTGCCAGCAGCTTTTCTGGCGGGAGTGGAGAGACCCAGTACTTC.

The chain recombines TRBV7-3 with TRBJ2-3, with 8 bases that match TRBD2. Trimming cost V 3 bases and J 4 bases; bases outside gene matches: 6. This CDR3 is built from 15 residues. Germline V gives CDR1 SGHTA, CDR2 FQGTGA. Written as DNA, the CDR3 is TGTGCCAGCAGCTTCTTAGCGGGACTGGCAGATACGCAGTATTTT. Translation: CASSFLAGLADTQYF.

The rearrangement joins TRBV7-9 to TRBJ1-4; D might be TRBD1 (6 bases). CDR1 SEHNR and CDR2 FQNEAQ come from the germline V gene (reference sequence). Trimming took off 3 bases at V and 6 bases at J, with 11 bases between the two ends. The CDR3 runs to 14 residues. The CDR3 protein is CASSLSGVYEKLFF. In nucleotides, the CDR3 is TGTGCCAGCAGCTTGTCAGGGGTTTATGAAAAACTGTTTTTT. Together with reference TRBV7-9 and TRBJ1-4, the CDR3 gives the full variable domain: DTGVSQNPRHKITKRGQNVTFRCDPISEHNRLYWYRQTLGQGPEFLTYFQNEAQLEKSRLLSDRFSAERPKGSFSTLEIQRTEQGDSAMYLCASSLSGVYEKLFFGSGTQLSVL.

On this clone: At one of its ends the junction is not consistent with the germline gene, which may arise from a read error. The V call is TRBV4-2, the J call TRBJ1-3, with D tentatively TRBD1 (6 bases). The CDR3 consists of 13 residues. Germline V CDR1 and CDR2: LGHNA, YNFKEQ. The CDR3 loop is CASSQRIPDRPTF. CDR3 bases: TGTGCCAGCAGCCAACGGATCCCCGACAGGCCGACTTTT.